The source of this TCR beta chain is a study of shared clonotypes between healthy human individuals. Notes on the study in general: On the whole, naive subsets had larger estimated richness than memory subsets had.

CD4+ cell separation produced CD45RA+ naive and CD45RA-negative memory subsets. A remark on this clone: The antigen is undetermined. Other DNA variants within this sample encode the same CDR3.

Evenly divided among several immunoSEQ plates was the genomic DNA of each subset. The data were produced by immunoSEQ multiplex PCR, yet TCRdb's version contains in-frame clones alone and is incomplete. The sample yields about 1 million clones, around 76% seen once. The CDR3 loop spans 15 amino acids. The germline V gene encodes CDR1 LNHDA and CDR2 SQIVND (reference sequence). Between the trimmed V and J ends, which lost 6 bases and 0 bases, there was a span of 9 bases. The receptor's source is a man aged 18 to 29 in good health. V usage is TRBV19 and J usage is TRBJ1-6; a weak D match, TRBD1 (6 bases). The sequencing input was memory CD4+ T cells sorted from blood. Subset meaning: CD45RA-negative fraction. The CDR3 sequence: CASSQGSSYNSPLHF. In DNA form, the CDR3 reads TGTGCCAGTAGCCAGGGGAGCTCCTATAATTCACCCCTCCACTTT.